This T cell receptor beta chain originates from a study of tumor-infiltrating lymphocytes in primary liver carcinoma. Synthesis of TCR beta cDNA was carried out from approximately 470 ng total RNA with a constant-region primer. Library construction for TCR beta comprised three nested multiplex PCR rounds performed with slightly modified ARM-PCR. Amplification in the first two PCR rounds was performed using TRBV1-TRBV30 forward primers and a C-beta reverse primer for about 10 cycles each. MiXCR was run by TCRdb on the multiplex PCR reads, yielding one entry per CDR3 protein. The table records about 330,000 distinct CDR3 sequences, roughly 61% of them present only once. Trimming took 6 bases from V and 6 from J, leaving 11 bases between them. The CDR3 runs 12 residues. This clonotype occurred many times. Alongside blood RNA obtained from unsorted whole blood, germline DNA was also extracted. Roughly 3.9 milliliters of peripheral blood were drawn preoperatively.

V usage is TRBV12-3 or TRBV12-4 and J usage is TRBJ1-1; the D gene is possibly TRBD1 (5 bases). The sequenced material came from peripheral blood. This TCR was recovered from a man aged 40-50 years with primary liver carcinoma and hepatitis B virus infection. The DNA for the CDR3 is TGTGCCAGCAGCCCTGGGGACCCTGAAGCTTTCTTT. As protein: CASSPGDPEAFF.